This TCR beta chain was recovered during a study of blood T cell repertoires in COVID-19. Overall study context: Acute and convalescent COVID-19 samples came from the United States, Italy and Spain.

The germline CDR1 and CDR2 sequences are LGHDT and YNNKEL (reference sequence). CDR3 length: 14 amino acids. With 4 bases clipped from V and 5 bases from J, the junction kept 6 bases outside the gene matches. Under the authors' procedure: Estimation of nucleated cell counts was performed using reference gene primer amplification. Clones were read by immunoSEQ multiplex PCR, and TCRdb kept only the in-frame ones, dropping some. That table furnishes V, J and clone size, whereas the DNA furnished D and trimming. The sample has 100,000 to 150,000 clones, 85% seen once. Input material: peripheral blood. The chain couples TRBV3-1 (or the pseudogene TRBV3-2) to TRBJ2-5, with TRBD2 matching over 8 bases. The clonotype was recovered from a woman aged 80 or over with acute or convalescent COVID-19. CDR3 sequence: CASSPRGEEETQYF. CDR3 nucleotides: TGTGCCAGCAGCCCGCGGGGGGAAGAGGAGACCCAGTACTTC.